The 24 T cell receptor beta chains below come from one sample, sequenced in a study of blood T cell repertoires in COVID-19. The assay was immunoSEQ multiplex PCR, and TCRdb's table has in-frame clones only and misses some. The sample lists about 64,000 clones, approximately 85% seen once, with roughly 12% in the top ten. Sequenced: peripheral blood. All receptors come from a human donor in a cohort sampled during active COVID-19.

The gene calls are TRBV7-9 and TRBJ2-5; D perhaps matches TRBD2 (6 bases). Trimming pared 5 bases from V and 4 bases from J, leaving 23 bases between. The CDR3 contains 17 residues. Germline CDR1 is SEHNR and CDR2 is FQNEAQ (reference sequence). Here the CDR3 reads CASSRDRAGLQGETQYF. The CDR3 DNA sequence: TGTGCCAGCAGCCGGGATAGAGCGGGCTTACAAGGAGAGACCCAGTACTTC. The full variable domain, rest sourced from reference TRBV7-9 and TRBJ2-5, is DTGVSQNPRHKITKRGQNVTFRCDPISEHNRLYWYRQTLGQGPEFLTYFQNEAQLEKSRLLSDRFSAERPKGSFSTLEIQRTEQGDSAMYLCASSRDRAGLQGETQYFGPGTRLLVL.

This sequence joins TRBV5-1 and TRBJ1-1; D is perhaps TRBD1 (5 bases). V was shortened by 5 bases and J by 4 bases, with 15 bases between the two germline ends. CDR1 and CDR2 from the germline V gene are SGHRS and YFSETQ. CDR3 size: 14 residues. The DNA for the CDR3 is TGCGCCAGCAGGCGGTGGGGGGATGCCACTGAAGCTTTCTTT. It encodes CASRRWGDATEAFF.

The chain couples TRBV10-3 to TRBJ2-3; 7 nucleotides agree with TRBD2. After removal of 5 bases from V and 2 bases from J, the junction contained 4 bases not matched to a gene. CDR3 length equals 14 residues. Germline CDR1 and CDR2: ENHRY and SYGVKD. The CDR3 is CAISLAGDTDTQYF. The CDR3 DNA follows: TGTGCCATCAGTCTTGCGGGGGACACAGATACGCAGTATTTT.

The CDR3 DNA follows: TGTGCCAGCAGTTATGGACAGACCAATCAGCCCCAGCATTTT. It codes for CASSYGQTNQPQHF. V and J are TRBV6-6 and TRBJ1-5; D may be TRBD1 (6 bases). The germline V and J ends were trimmed by 3 bases and 3 bases, with 9 bases remaining between them. Germline-derived CDR1 and CDR2 are MNHNY and SVGAGI (reference sequence). CDR3 length: 14 amino acids.

The V and J genes are TRBV19 and TRBJ2-7; perhaps TRBD1 as D (6 bases). Germline CDR1 reads LNHDA; CDR2 reads SQIVND (reference sequence). The ends were cut back, 5 bases at V and 0 bases at J, with 11 bases in the middle. There are 14 residues in the CDR3. The DNA for the CDR3 is TGTGCCAGTAGTTGGGGGCTTAGCTCCTACGAGCAGTACTTC. Translated: CASSWGLSSYEQYF.

The chain combines TRBV3-1 (or the pseudogene TRBV3-2) with TRBJ1-6, with TRBD1 matching over 8 bases. Germline trimming cut 3 bases from V and 9 bases from J; bases unmatched to any gene: 7. Germline CDR1 reads LGHDT; CDR2 reads YNNKEL (reference sequence). The CDR3 contains 15 residues. The CDR3 is CASSQSDRGGSPLHF. DNA of the CDR3: TGTGCCAGCAGCCAGTCAGACAGGGGAGGTTCACCCCTCCACTTT.

The V gene is TRBV29-1, the J gene TRBJ2-3, with D possibly TRBD2 on 7 matching bases. The V gene lost 7 bases and the J gene lost 2 bases, with 16 bases spanning the gap. This CDR3 region has 14 residues. In germline, CDR1 is SQVTM, CDR2 ANQGSEA. CDR3 DNA sequence: TGCAGCGCTGGGGGCGGGGGAGCCACAGATACGCAGTATTTT. Protein sequence: CSAGGGGATDTQYF.

The chain employs TRBV2 and TRBJ2-3, with 10 bases aligning to TRBD2. The trim removed 6 bases at V and 1 base at J, leaving 10 bases unmatched. This CDR3 is 17 amino acids long. Germline V gives CDR1 SNHLY, CDR2 FYNNEI. The CDR3 DNA is TGTGCCAGCAGGGAGGAGCGGGGGGGCCTGGGCACAGATACGCAGTATTTT. Its translation: CASREERGGLGTDTQYF.

The CDR3 loop is CASSLWTPSNQPQHF. In DNA, the CDR3 is TGTGCCAGCAGTTTATGGACACCTAGCAATCAGCCCCAGCATTTT. The chain is built from TRBV28 and TRBJ1-5, with no clear D. The V end lost 0 bases, the J end lost 0 bases, and 6 bases lay between the germline ends. Germline V gives CDR1 MDHEN, CDR2 SYDVKM. CDR3 size: 15 residues.

The rearrangement joins TRBV19 to TRBJ1-5; D not resolved. The CDR3 loop spans 15 amino acids. Germline CDR1 is LNHDA and CDR2 is SQIVND (reference sequence). Trimming cost V 1 base and J 3 bases, with 10 bases left between them. DNA of the CDR3: TGTGCCAGTAGTATAGGTACAGCTAACAATCAGCCCCAGCATTTT. This translates into CASSIGTANNQPQHF. Supplemented by reference TRBV19 and TRBJ1-5, the full variable domain reads DGGITQSPKYLFRKEGQNVTLSCEQNLNHDAMYWYRQDPGQGLRLIYYSQIVNDFQKGDIAEGYSVSREKKESFPLTVTSAQKNPTAFYLCASSIGTANNQPQHFGDGTRLSIL.

The gene calls are TRBV18 and TRBJ1-1; maybe TRBD1 (5 bases). CDR1 KGHSH and CDR2 LQKENI come from the germline V gene. The CDR3 has 19 amino acids. V lost 3 bases and J lost 3, with 26 bases in between. CDR3 sequence reads: CASSPVMGLQTGRHTEAFF. As DNA, the CDR3 is TGTGCCAGCTCACCGGTTATGGGACTTCAAACCGGCCGGCACACTGAAGCTTTCTTT.

V gene TRBV11-2 combines with J gene TRBJ2-2; D is possibly TRBD2 (5 bases). This CDR3 is 14 amino acids long. V lost 11 bases to trimming and J lost 1 base, with 14 bases between them. Germline CDR1 is SGHAT and CDR2 is FQNNGV. For the CDR3, the DNA is TGTGCCCTAACCCCCCGGGGGAACACCGGGGAGCTGTTTTTT. Translation gives CALTPRGNTGELFF. The full variable domain, completed using reference TRBV11-2 and TRBJ2-2, is EAGVAQSPRYKIIEKRQSVAFWCNPISGHATLYWYQQILGQGPKLLIQFQNNGVVDDSQLPKDRFSAERLKGVDSTLKIQPAKLEDSAVYLCALTPRGNTGELFFGEGSRLTVL.

The gene calls are TRBV6-6 and TRBJ2-7, with D perhaps TRBD2 (5 bases). The CDR3 runs to 13 residues. Germline CDR1 reads MNHNY; CDR2 reads SVGAGI (reference sequence). V dropped 0 bases and J dropped 6 bases, with 9 bases sitting between them. The CDR3 DNA reads as TGTGCCAGCAGTTACTCGAGGGTGGGCGAGCAGTACTTC. It codes for CASSYSRVGEQYF.

The chain is built from TRBV2 and TRBJ2-3; D might be TRBD2 (6 bases). Germline CDR1 and CDR2: SNHLY and FYNNEI. The CDR3 spans 15 residues. Deletions cut 6 bases from V and 4 bases from J, with 17 bases between. CDR3 nucleotide sequence: TGTGCCAGCAGAGATGTGGGGGGAGCCGCAGATACGCAGTATTTT. Protein sequence: CASRDVGGAADTQYF.

The chain links TRBV7-9 to TRBJ1-3, with TRBD1 as a possible D gene (6 bases). The length of the CDR3 is 12 residues. Germline V lookup: CDR1 SEHNR, CDR2 FQNEAQ (reference sequence). V was pared by 8 bases and J by 3 bases, with 8 bases between. CDR3 in amino acids: CASGTNGNTIYF. Written as DNA, the CDR3 is TGTGCCAGCGGGACAAATGGAAACACCATATATTTT.

The chain uses TRBV14 and TRBJ1-6; D is undetermined. The CDR3 spans 14 residues. V lost 2 bases to trimming and J lost 10 bases, with 12 bases between them. The germline gives CDR1 SGHDN, CDR2 FVKESK. The CDR3 reads CASSQLRRESPLHF. Written as DNA, the CDR3 is TGTGCCAGCAGCCAATTGCGGAGAGAGTCACCCCTCCACTTT.

The rearrangement links TRBV19 to TRBJ1-1; 8 bases fit TRBD1. Germline-derived CDR1 and CDR2 are LNHDA and SQIVND (reference sequence). This CDR3 is built from 13 residues. The J segment lost 5 bases and the V segment lost 6 bases, leaving 5 bases of the junction unmatched. Here the CDR3 DNA reads TGTGCCAGTAGGAGGACAGGGATGACTGAAGCTTTCTTT. Its translation is CASRRTGMTEAFF. Drawing the rest from reference TRBV19 and TRBJ1-1, the complete variable domain is DGGITQSPKYLFRKEGQNVTLSCEQNLNHDAMYWYRQDPGQGLRLIYYSQIVNDFQKGDIAEGYSVSREKKESFPLTVTSAQKNPTAFYLCASRRTGMTEAFFGQGTRLTVV.

The V call is TRBV3-1 (or the pseudogene TRBV3-2), the J call TRBJ2-7; D might be TRBD2 (6 bases). The ends were cut back, 1 base at V and 3 bases at J, with 16 bases in the middle. Germline values: CDR1 LGHDT, CDR2 YNNKEL (reference sequence). The CDR3 sequence is 16 residues long. In DNA, the CDR3 is TGTGCCAGCAGCCAAGCTCCGGGGGTGAGGAACTACGAGCAGTACTTC. Its translation: CASSQAPGVRNYEQYF.

The chain links TRBV2 to TRBJ1-2; 7 bases fit TRBD1. The germline V gene has CDR1 SNHLY and CDR2 FYNNEI. With 3 bases clipped from V and 7 bases from J, the junction kept 8 bases outside the gene matches. The CDR3 spans 14 residues. CDR3 nucleotides: TGTGCCAGCAGTGATACGAGGGGGCGAGGTGGCTACACCTTC. Translation gives CASSDTRGRGGYTF.

This sequence joins TRBV29-1 and TRBJ2-1; TRBD1 matches at 7 bases. The CDR3 length is 14 residues. Germline-derived CDR1 and CDR2 are SQVTM and ANQGSEA. With V trimmed by 5 bases and J by 10 bases, 14 bases remained unmatched. In DNA form, the CDR3 reads TGCAGCGTTAGAAGGTCAGGGGGTTGGTTCGAGCAGTTCTTC. It yields the protein CSVRRSGGWFEQFF.

In its sample, this clone was seen a few times. The J gene is TRBJ2-2, the V gene TRBV6-6, with D maybe TRBD2 (6 bases). The CDR3 contains 15 residues. CDR1 is MNHNY and CDR2 is SVGAGI in the germline V gene (reference sequence). Deletions cut 5 bases from V and 4 bases from J, with 14 bases between. Here the CDR3 DNA reads TGTGCCAGCAGTCGGGGACGGGGGAGCACCGGGGAGCTGTTTTTT. Residues: CASSRGRGSTGELFF.

The chain recombines TRBV9 with TRBJ2-1; D possibly corresponds to TRBD1 (6 bases). CDR3 length equals 15 residues. V was clipped by 0 bases and J by 4 bases, with 11 bases between them. Germline CDR1 reads SGDLS; CDR2 reads YYNGEE. This CDR3 is CASSVEGTGYNEQFF. As DNA, the CDR3 is TGTGCCAGCAGCGTAGAAGGAACAGGGTACAATGAGCAGTTCTTC. The entire variable domain, with the rest obtained from reference TRBV9 and TRBJ2-1, is as follows: DSGVTQTPKHLITATGQRVTLRCSPRSGDLSVYWYQQSLDQGLQFLIQYYNGEERAKGNILERFSAQQFPDLHSELNLSSLELGDSALYFCASSVEGTGYNEQFFGPGTRLTVL.

The chain recombines TRBV11-2 with TRBJ1-1; 9 nucleotides agree with TRBD1. V gave up 4 bases and J gave up 6 bases; unmatched junction bases: 18. The germline V gene has CDR1 SGHAT and CDR2 FQNNGV. CDR3 length: 18 amino acids. CDR3 in amino acids: CASSSILGQGLLVAEAFF. The CDR3 DNA reads as TGTGCCAGCAGCTCCATCCTGGGACAGGGCTTACTCGTAGCTGAAGCTTTCTTT.

The chain has TRBV6-1 and TRBJ2-3; TRBD2 agrees at 7 bases. V trimming: 1 base; J trimming: 1 base; junction bases outside the gene matches: 8. Germline V lookup: CDR1 MNHNS, CDR2 SASEGT. The CDR3 contains 17 residues. Written as DNA, the CDR3 is TGTGCCAGCAGTGAAGTCCCAGCGGGGCATCGCACAGATACGCAGTATTTT. Translating it yields CASSEVPAGHRTDTQYF.